These 25 T cell receptor beta chains were sequenced from one sample in a study of cytomegalovirus exposure and HLA in healthy donors. PCR was performed using 60 Vbeta and 13 Jbeta primers. Measured with immunoSEQ multiplex PCR; TCRdb has only the in-frame clones, and not every one. The sample records approximately 92,000 clones, 60% to 80% being singletons. Sequenced sample: PBMCs. The receptors shown here come from a man aged 50 to 59 in good health and CMV-seropositive.

The CDR3: CASSGGQGEETQYF. Here the CDR3 DNA reads TGTGCCAGCAGTGGGGGACAGGGGGAAGAGACCCAGTACTTC. The chain links TRBV6-1 to TRBJ2-5; 11 bases line up with TRBD1. The V and J ends lost 4 bases and 3 bases, in that order; junction bases with no gene match: 1. Germline V gives CDR1 MNHNS, CDR2 SASEGT. This CDR3 has 14 amino acids.

J is TRBJ2-3 and V is TRBV19; 7 positions agree with TRBD1. The CDR3 runs to 14 residues. CDR1 and CDR2 (germline): LNHDA, SQIVND (reference sequence). With 3 bases clipped from V and 1 base from J, the junction kept 1 base outside the gene matches. CDR3 in DNA: TGTGCCAGTAGTATCGGACAGGGCACAGATACGCAGTATTTT. It specifies CASSIGQGTDTQYF.

V and J are TRBV5-6 and TRBJ1-6; no reliable D call. From germline, CDR1 is SGHDT and CDR2 YYEEEE. The V end was cut by 1 base, the J end by 5 bases, with 7 bases between. CDR3 size: 14 residues. The CDR3 nucleotides are TGTGCCAGCAGCTTGATTTTAGATAATTCACCCCTCCACTTT. Translated, it gives CASSLILDNSPLHF.

The V and J genes are TRBV19 and TRBJ2-1, with D perhaps TRBD2 (6 bases). CDR1 is LNHDA and CDR2 is SQIVND in the germline V gene (reference sequence). The CDR3 extends over 12 amino acids. The V end lost 6 bases, the J end lost 3 bases, and 6 bases lay between the germline ends. The CDR3 nucleotides are TGTGCCAGTAGGGACTACTACAATGAGCAGTTCTTC. It encodes CASRDYYNEQFF.

This clone was seen a few times. V usage is TRBV6-1 and J usage is TRBJ1-4; 7 positions match TRBD1. J lost 1 base, V lost 8 bases, and 1 base had no gene match. This CDR3 spans 13 amino acids. Germline assignment: CDR1 MNHNS and CDR2 SASEGT. The CDR3 bases are TGTGCCAGCGGGGACAGAACTAATGAAAAACTGTTTTTT. This encodes CASGDRTNEKLFF.

The chain employs TRBV5-4 and TRBJ1-1; D perhaps matches TRBD1 (6 bases). CDR3 length equals 14 residues. Germline V gene data show CDR1 as SGHNT and CDR2 as YYREEE (reference sequence). V was trimmed by 0 bases and J by 0 bases, leaving 6 bases between them. Here the CDR3 reads CASSLGQVNTEAFF. The CDR3 DNA reads TGTGCCAGCAGCTTGGGACAGGTGAACACTGAAGCTTTCTTT.

This sequence joins TRBV4-2 and TRBJ2-7; TRBD2 is a possible D gene (5 bases). The V and J ends lost 4 bases and 4 bases respectively, with 14 bases between them. The CDR3 is 14 residues long. Germline CDR1 LGHNA, CDR2 YNFKEQ. This CDR3 is CASSPSVREYEQYF. For the CDR3, the DNA is TGTGCCAGCAGCCCCTCGGTAAGGGAGTACGAGCAGTACTTC.

The J gene is TRBJ1-2, the V gene TRBV6-5, with D possibly TRBD1 on 6 matching bases. Trimming left V 6 bases short and J 7 bases short, with 9 bases between. Germline assignment: CDR1 MNHEY and CDR2 SVGAGI. This CDR3 contains 11 residues. The CDR3 protein is CASSPQGGYTF. DNA of the CDR3: TGTGCCAGCAGCCCACAGGGTGGCTACACCTTC.

The chain employs TRBV27 and TRBJ2-2; D not resolved. The CDR3 runs to 14 residues. V was shortened by 3 bases and J by 4 bases, with 9 bases between the two germline ends. Germline CDR1 reads MNHEY; CDR2 reads SMNVEV (reference sequence). The CDR3 region has the DNA TGTGCCAGCAGTTTTGGCGGAACCACCGGGGAGCTGTTTTTT. It is translated as CASSFGGTTGELFF.

V and J are TRBV4-1 and TRBJ1-5; no clear D gene. This CDR3 has 14 residues. The V and J ends lost 3 bases and 1 base respectively, with 7 bases between them. The V gene's germline CDR1 is MGHRA and CDR2 YSYEKL. CDR3 in amino acids: CASSQSESNQPQHF. The CDR3 DNA is TGCGCCAGCAGCCAGAGTGAGAGCAATCAGCCCCAGCATTTT.

This sequence joins TRBV4-3 and TRBJ2-1, with D perhaps matching TRBD1 (6 bases). From germline, CDR1 is LGHNA and CDR2 YSLEER. The CDR3 consists of 14 residues. The V end was cut by 4 bases, the J end by 9 bases, with 16 bases between. The CDR3 coding sequence is TGCGCCAGCAGCCCAAGAAGTGAGGGGGTTGAGCAGTTCTTC. It is translated as CASSPRSEGVEQFF.

J is TRBJ1-1 and V is TRBV28; TRBD1 aligns across 10 bases. This CDR3 comprises 15 residues. Germline CDR1 reads MDHEN; CDR2 reads SYDVKM. V gave up 5 bases and J gave up 11 bases; unmatched junction bases: 14. CDR3 in DNA: TGTGCCAGCAGTCTACCCCCGAGACAGGGGGCTCCGGCTTTCTTT. This codes for CASSLPPRQGAPAFF.

The chain carries TRBV12-5 and TRBJ2-7; no reliable D call. This CDR3 is built from 14 residues. Germline CDR1 reads LGHNT; CDR2 reads FRNRAP. V lost 1 base, J lost 1 base, and 8 bases lay in between. In DNA form, the CDR3 reads TGTGCTAGTGGTTTGGCTACGAAGTCCTACGAGCAGTACTTC. It translates to CASGLATKSYEQYF.

About this clone: A read error may account for a junction end that differs from germline. DNA of the CDR3: TGTGCCAGCAGGGAAGGCCCTCCAGGCCTTGGCTACACCTTC. This translates into CASREGPPGLGYTF. The chain joins TRBV6-1 to TRBJ1-2; no definite D call. This CDR3 is 14 amino acids long. From germline, CDR1 is MNHNS and CDR2 SASEGT.

The CDR3 coding sequence is TGTGCCAGCAGCTCGGAGGCCCTCATAAGCGCGGGGTCACCCCTCCACTTT. This gives the protein CASSSEALISAGSPLHF. V usage is TRBV9 and J usage is TRBJ1-6; D remains unclear. This CDR3 has 17 residues. The germline V gene encodes CDR1 SGDLS and CDR2 YYNGEE. V was clipped by 4 bases and J by 10 bases, with 24 bases between them.

The chain combines TRBV27 with TRBJ1-1; a possible D gene is TRBD1 (6 bases). V was trimmed by 2 bases and J by 4 bases, leaving 8 bases between them. The CDR3 has 13 residues. The germline V gene encodes CDR1 MNHEY and CDR2 SMNVEV (reference sequence). In DNA, the CDR3 is TGTGCCAGCAGTTTAAAAGGGGGCACTGAAGCTTTCTTT. This encodes CASSLKGGTEAFF.

The chain employs TRBV4-3 and TRBJ1-1; D gene uncertain. V was clipped by 0 bases and J by 6 bases, with 8 bases between them. CDR3 size: 13 residues. Germline lookup yields CDR1 LGHNA and CDR2 YSLEER. The CDR3 is CASSQDSFAEAFF. The CDR3 coding sequence is TGCGCCAGCAGCCAAGATTCCTTTGCTGAAGCTTTCTTT.

The V call is TRBV28, the J call TRBJ2-5, with D unresolved. The CDR3 loop spans 13 amino acids. Germline-derived CDR1 and CDR2 are MDHEN and SYDVKM. The ends were cut back, 6 bases at V and 1 base at J, with 9 bases in the middle. CDR3 coding DNA: TGTGCCAGCAGACGTGGCCTCCAAGAGACCCAGTACTTC. It yields the protein CASRRGLQETQYF.

The genes are TRBV13 and TRBJ2-7; 7 bases align to TRBD1. This CDR3 contains 14 residues. V shed 5 bases and J 0 bases; nucleotides not matched to a gene: 4. Germline V gene sequence: CDR1 PRHDT, CDR2 FYEKMQ (reference sequence). In DNA form, the CDR3 reads TGTGCCAGCAGCGGTTGGGACAGCTCCTACGAGCAGTACTTC. Amino acid sequence: CASSGWDSSYEQYF.

The V and J genes are TRBV6-1 and TRBJ2-7; TRBD1 matches at 9 bases. Germline trimming cut 10 bases from V and 4 bases from J; bases unmatched to any gene: 8. The CDR3 has 13 amino acids. Germline lookup yields CDR1 MNHNS and CDR2 SASEGT. DNA for the CDR3: TGTGCCACCGCCGTACAGGGGGCGTACGAGCAGTACTTC. It yields the protein CATAVQGAYEQYF.

The chain couples TRBV19 to TRBJ2-1; D remains unclear. The germline V and J ends were trimmed by 2 bases and 0 bases, with 11 bases remaining between them. CDR1 is LNHDA and CDR2 is SQIVND in the germline V gene (reference sequence). CDR3 size: 16 residues. The CDR3 sequence is CASSIWQTISYNEQFF. CDR3 DNA sequence: TGTGCCAGTAGTATATGGCAAACCATCTCCTACAATGAGCAGTTCTTC.

This clone was seen more than once but under ten times. The chain employs TRBV7-8 and TRBJ2-7, with TRBD2 identical over 8 bases. The CDR3 consists of 15 residues. J was trimmed by 3 bases and V by 1 base; bases with no gene match: 5. CDR1 is SGHVS and CDR2 is FQNEAQ in the germline V gene. CDR3 sequence reads: CASSLGGSGVYEQYF. The DNA for the CDR3 is TGTGCCAGCAGCTTAGGTGGTAGCGGGGTCTACGAGCAGTACTTC.

This chain links TRBV14 with TRBJ1-2; D is ambiguous. This CDR3 is built from 14 residues. Trimming took off 4 bases at V and 0 bases at J, with 9 bases between the two ends. Germline V gene data show CDR1 as SGHDN and CDR2 as FVKESK. DNA for the CDR3: TGTGCCAGCAGCCCGCTACTACCTAACTATGGCTACACCTTC. This encodes CASSPLLPNYGYTF.

The CDR3 spells CASSVMGQGARAFF. The CDR3 DNA reads as TGCGCCAGCAGCGTGATGGGACAGGGGGCGCGGGCTTTCTTT. This chain joins TRBV5-1 and TRBJ1-1, with 12 bases aligning to TRBD1. Trimming removed 4 bases from V and 11 bases from J; junction bases left unmatched: 9. CDR1 SGHRS and CDR2 YFSETQ come from the germline V gene. This CDR3 comprises 14 residues.

V gene TRBV6-5 combines with J gene TRBJ1-1; 7 nucleotides line up with TRBD1. In germline, CDR1 is MNHEY, CDR2 SVGAGI. Trimming cost V 5 bases and J 1 base; bases outside gene matches: 4. CDR3 length equals 14 residues. The CDR3 DNA reads TGTGCCAGCAGTAGAGACAGGGCGAACACTGAAGCTTTCTTT. Its translation: CASSRDRANTEAFF.